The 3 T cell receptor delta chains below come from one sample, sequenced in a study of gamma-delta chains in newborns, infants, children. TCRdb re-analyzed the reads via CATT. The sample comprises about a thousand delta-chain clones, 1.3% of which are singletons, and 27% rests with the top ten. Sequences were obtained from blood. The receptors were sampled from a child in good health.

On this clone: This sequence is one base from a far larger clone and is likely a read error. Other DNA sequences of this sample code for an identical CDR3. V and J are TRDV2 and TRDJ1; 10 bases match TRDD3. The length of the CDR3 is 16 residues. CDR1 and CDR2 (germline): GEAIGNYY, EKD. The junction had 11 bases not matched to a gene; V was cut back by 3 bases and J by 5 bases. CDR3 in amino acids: CACDGLGDKAFDKLIF. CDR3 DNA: TGTGCCTGTGACGGGCTGGGGGATAAGGCCTTTGATAAACTCATCTTT.

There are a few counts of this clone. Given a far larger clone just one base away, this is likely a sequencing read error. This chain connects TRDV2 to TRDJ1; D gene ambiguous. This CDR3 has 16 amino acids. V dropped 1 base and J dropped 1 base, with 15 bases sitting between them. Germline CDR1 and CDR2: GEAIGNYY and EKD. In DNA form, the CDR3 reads TGTGCCTGTGACACGTTAGGGTCTCAGTGCACCGATAAACTCATCTTT. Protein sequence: CACDTLGSQCTDKLIF.

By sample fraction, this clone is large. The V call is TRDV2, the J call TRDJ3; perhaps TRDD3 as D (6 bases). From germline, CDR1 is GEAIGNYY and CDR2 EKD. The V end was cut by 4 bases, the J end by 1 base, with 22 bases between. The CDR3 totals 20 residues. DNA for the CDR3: TGTGCCTGTGATAGCCTAATGAGAGATACGAAGTCCTGGGACACCCGACAGATGTTTTTC. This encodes CACDSLMRDTKSWDTRQMFF.